The clone carrying this TCR beta chain came up a few times. No antigen is known for it. The sample originates from a study of CD8 T cells in ankylosing spondylitis. Findings of the study overall: There was a TCR beta motif, made of roughly eight highly homologous variants, that appeared characteristic of ankylosing spondylitis blood. Past studies reported some motif variants in reactive arthritis synovial fluid and blood. CD8+ by phenotype, disease-linked clones were relatively rare in peripheral blood. Reports say disease-linked clones showed up significantly more in matched ankylosing spondylitis synovial fluid.

Scientists made TCR beta libraries using quantitative 5'-RACE with molecular barcodes. One entry per CDR3 protein results from TCRdb running MiXCR on the 5' RACE reads. The sample consists of about 500,000 distinct CDR3 sequences, about 12% of them appearing once. V was clipped by 6 bases and J by 4 bases; unmatched bases: 8. This CDR3 is 15 amino acids long. Germline lookup yields CDR1 ENHRY and CDR2 SYGVKD. This sequence was found in a male donor with ankylosing spondylitis. The sequencing input was blood, either unsorted or a sorted T cell fraction (not recorded which). The chain joins TRBV10-3 to TRBJ2-1; 8 positions match TRBD2. In DNA, the CDR3 is TGTGCCATCAGCCGAACTAGCGGTAATTACAATGAGCAGTTCTTC. It is translated as CAISRTSGNYNEQFF.